The clone carrying this T cell receptor (beta chain) was detected a few times. Repertoires were generated with immunoSEQ multiplex PCR, while TCRdb's copy carries only in-frame clones and drops some. The sample contains tens of thousands of clones, 90% of which appear only once. The germline gives CDR1 SQVTM, CDR2 ANQGSEA. The CDR3 contains 14 residues. The germline V and J ends were trimmed by 4 bases and 0 bases, with 13 bases remaining between them. The sample originates from a study of OX40 agonist ivuxolimab in advanced cancers. Here the sequenced sample was CD4+ or CD8+ T cells sorted from blood, taken in a trial of the OX40 agonist ivuxolimab. The chain combines TRBV29-1 with TRBJ2-7; D may be TRBD1 (6 bases). The clonotype comes from an adult with an advanced solid tumor such as melanoma, head and neck, liver or kidney cancer. CDR3 in DNA: TGCAGCGTTGCTTTTGGGACAAACTCCTACGAGCAGTACTTC. Translated, it gives CSVAFGTNSYEQYF.